The next 9 T cell receptor beta chains were all read from a single sample in a study of human T cells and chemical hapten exposure. TCRdb analysed the RACE reads with MiXCR anew, one entry per CDR3 protein. The table records about 380,000 distinct CDR3 sequences, around 5.5% of them present only once. Regarding time point: pre-sensitization, week 0. The treatment was: therapeutic diphenylcyclopropenone sensitization with weekly scalp DPC. Sequenced material: whole blood, taken in connection with sensitization to the hapten diphenylcyclopropenone (DPC). The receptors stem from a woman in her 50s with alopecia areata. Some clones in this sample may be carry-over from other donors' samples.

Many counts were recorded for this clonotype. This chain links TRBV5-5 with TRBJ2-7; 9 nucleotides match TRBD2. The germline CDR1 and CDR2 sequences are SGHKS and YYEKEE (reference sequence). This CDR3 is 15 amino acids long. V trimming: 0 bases; J trimming: 2 bases; junction bases outside the gene matches: 3. In DNA form, the CDR3 reads TGTGCCAGCAGCTTGGATGGCGGGGGGGCCTACGAGCAGTACTTC. Encoded protein: CASSLDGGGAYEQYF.

This clonotype was detected ten times or more. This rearrangement joins TRBV7-8 to TRBJ2-2; D call uncertain. The CDR3 loop spans 13 amino acids. CDR1 and CDR2 (germline): SGHVS, FQNEAQ. Trimming pared 0 bases from V and 6 bases from J, leaving 5 bases between. Here the CDR3 reads CASSLATAGELFF. CDR3 nucleotides: TGTGCCAGCAGCTTAGCGACGGCCGGGGAGCTGTTTTTT.

This clonotype was detected many times. The chain links TRBV6-2 or TRBV6-3 to TRBJ2-1; D is ambiguous. V was trimmed by 2 bases and J by 7 bases, leaving 6 bases between them. Germline V gene sequence: CDR1 MNHEY, CDR2 SVGEGT. CDR3 size: 12 residues. CDR3 sequence: CASSYAPNEQFF. Written as DNA, the CDR3 is TGTGCCAGCAGTTACGCGCCGAATGAGCAGTTCTTC.

The chain is built from TRBV24-1 and TRBJ2-3; D gene ambiguous. This CDR3 is 13 amino acids long. Deletions cut 9 bases from V and 2 bases from J, with 11 bases between. Per germline, CDR1 KGHDR and CDR2 SFDVKD. The DNA for the CDR3 is TGTGCCACCGGGCCAGCTAACACAGATACGCAGTATTTT. This encodes CATGPANTDTQYF.

This clonotype was seen a handful of times. The CDR3: CASSLEGAPREYF. For the CDR3, the DNA is TGCGCCAGCAGCTTGGAGGGGGCCCCGCGGGAGTACTTC. This sequence joins TRBV5-1 and TRBJ2-4, with 7 nucleotides matching TRBD1. With V trimmed by 0 bases and J by 14 bases, 8 bases remained unmatched. The CDR3 is 13 amino acids. Per germline, CDR1 SGHRS and CDR2 YFSETQ.

This clonotype was seen repeatedly, ten times or more. The chain recombines TRBV3-1 with TRBJ1-5; D gene unclear. V dropped 5 bases and J dropped 5 bases, with 13 bases sitting between them. Germline V lookup: CDR1 LGHDT, CDR2 YNNKEL (reference sequence). The CDR3 is 14 amino acids. As DNA, the CDR3 is TGTGCCAGCAGCAAGACGAGCGGGCATCAGCCCCAGCATTTT. It translates to CASSKTSGHQPQHF.

This clonotype has at least ten counts. The chain couples TRBV7-6 to TRBJ2-1; tentatively, D is TRBD1 (5 bases). Germline V gene lookup returns CDR1 SGHVS and CDR2 FNYEAQ. The CDR3 extends over 14 amino acids. The ends were cut back, 7 bases at V and 4 bases at J, with 14 bases in the middle. CDR3 residues: CASTMGDSYNEQFF. The CDR3 DNA follows: TGTGCCAGCACCATGGGTGACAGTTACAATGAGCAGTTCTTC.

The table lists this clonotype with many counts. The chain recombines TRBV10-3 with TRBJ2-6; D not certain. The CDR3 loop spans 15 amino acids. In germline, CDR1 is ENHRY, CDR2 SYGVKD. V lost 7 bases, J lost 4 bases, and 14 bases lay in between. The CDR3 loop is CAITARVTGANVLTF. CDR3 coding DNA: TGTGCCATCACTGCCCGTGTGACCGGGGCCAACGTCCTGACTTTC.

This clonotype has a count of ten or more. The J gene is TRBJ2-7, the V gene TRBV7-9, with TRBD1 matching over 9 bases. Germline CDR1 and CDR2: SEHNR and FQNEAQ (reference sequence). The CDR3 is made up of 15 amino acids. V shed 4 bases and J 4 bases; nucleotides not matched to a gene: 8. For the CDR3, the DNA is TGTGCCAGCAGCTCGGCCGGGACAGGGAGGTACGAGCAGTACTTC. This encodes CASSSAGTGRYEQYF.